One and the same sample provided the 27 T cell receptor beta chains below, sequenced in a study of blood T cells in healthy people across ages. Together with a sample-barcoded 5' primer, a J-beta primer mix was included in a second PCR lasting about 7 to 12 cycles. TCRdb independently ran MiXCR on the 5' RACE reads; one entry per CDR3 protein. The table includes about 580,000 distinct CDR3 sequences, around 48% detected once. Material for sequencing was blood. The receptors derive from an elderly man in good health.

The rearrangement links TRBV30 to TRBJ2-1; 8 bases are shared with TRBD1. The CDR3 is 15 amino acids. Germline V gene lookup returns CDR1 GTSNPN and CDR2 SVGIG (reference sequence). With 3 bases clipped from V and 4 bases from J, the junction kept 8 bases outside the gene matches. CDR3 DNA sequence: TGTGCCTGGAGGGAAGACAGGGGAGCGTACAATGAGCAGTTCTTC. Protein product: CAWREDRGAYNEQFF.

Turning to this clonotype: Sequence at one end of the junction differs from germline and may be a read error. This CDR3 reads CASIYFYGGDEQYF. CDR3 DNA: TGTGCCAGCATTTACTTCTACGGGGGCGACGAGCAGTACTTC. This rearrangement joins TRBV6-2 or TRBV6-3 to TRBJ2-4; the D call may be TRBD1 or TRBD2 (6 bases each). The J call may be wrong; the DNA end is better matched by TRBJ2-7. The CDR3 has 14 residues. CDR1 and CDR2 (germline): MNHEY, SVGEGT.

The chain carries TRBV7-9 and TRBJ2-7; 8 positions match TRBD2. The CDR3 is made up of 16 amino acids. V dropped 1 base and J dropped 0; count of bases not matched to a gene: 5. Germline V gene lookup returns CDR1 SEHNR and CDR2 FQNEAQ (reference sequence). CDR3 in DNA: TGTGCCAGCAGCTTAGGGGTAGCGGGAATCTCCTACGAGCAGTACTTC. It encodes CASSLGVAGISYEQYF.

This clonotype was recorded a few times. DNA for the CDR3: TGCGCCAGCAGCCAAGGGTTACCCCCCGGCACAGATACGCAGTATTTT. It specifies CASSQGLPPGTDTQYF. V gene TRBV4-1 combines with J gene TRBJ2-3, with no clear D. The CDR3 covers 16 residues. Germline V CDR1 and CDR2: MGHRA, YSYEKL. V was trimmed by 1 base and J by 1 base, leaving 12 bases between them.

This clonotype was counted once. One end of the junction is discordant with germline, which a read error may explain. The chain recombines TRBV18 with TRBJ2-5; D call uncertain. Germline V gives CDR1 KGHSH, CDR2 LQKENI. The CDR3 covers 13 residues. The DNA for the CDR3 is TGTGTCAGCTCACCAAGCTTGGAAGAGACCCAGTACTTC. Translation gives CVSSPSLEETQYF. The full variable domain, in which reference TRBV18 and TRBJ2-5 provide the parts outside the CDR3, is NAGVMQNPRHLVRRRGQEARLRCSPMKGHSHVYWYRQLPEEGLKFMVYLQKENIIDESGMPKERFSAEFPKEGPSILRIQQVVRGDSAAYFCVSSPSLEETQYFGPGTRLLVL.

This clonotype was counted at least ten times. The chain recombines TRBV6-6 with TRBJ1-2, with D tentatively TRBD1 (6 bases). Trimming left V 5 bases short and J 2 bases short, with 9 bases between. The CDR3 contains 13 residues. CDR1 MNHNY and CDR2 SVGAGI come from the germline V gene (reference sequence). The CDR3 coding sequence is TGTGCCAGCAGTAATACAGGGAACTATGGCTACACCTTC. It codes for CASSNTGNYGYTF.

This chain links TRBV27 with TRBJ1-2; D is perhaps TRBD1 (5 bases). CDR3 length: 16 amino acids. The ends were cut back, 3 bases at V and 4 bases at J, with 18 bases in the middle. Germline lookup yields CDR1 MNHEY and CDR2 SMNVEV (reference sequence). The CDR3, as DNA: TGTGCCAGCAGTTTCAGTTTGGGTGCCGGGGGCTATGGCTACACCTTC. Translating it yields CASSFSLGAGGYGYTF.

The gene calls are TRBV5-4 and TRBJ1-6; TRBD1 aligns across 7 bases. Trimming removed 2 bases from V and 11 bases from J; junction bases left unmatched: 10. The germline CDR1 and CDR2 sequences are SGHNT and YYREEE (reference sequence). This CDR3 is built from 15 residues. In DNA, the CDR3 is TGTGCCAGCAGCTTAACAGGGGCTACCGAGGCACCCCTCCACTTT. Amino acid sequence: CASSLTGATEAPLHF.

Regarding this clonotype: A read error may explain this, as a much larger clone is one base away. This chain joins TRBV6-5 and TRBJ2-1, with D possibly TRBD1 on 5 matching bases. The germline V gene has CDR1 MNHEY and CDR2 SVGAGI. This CDR3 has 15 residues. The CDR3 here is CASSYSQQGYNERFF. The CDR3 DNA is TGTGCCAGCAGTTACTCCCAGCAGGGCTACAATGAGCGGTTCTTC.

Only a few counts were recorded for this clonotype. This sequence joins TRBV28 and TRBJ2-5; TRBD2 is a possible D gene (6 bases). The CDR3 loop spans 14 amino acids. Looked up from germline, CDR1 is MDHEN and CDR2 is SYDVKM. V was shortened by 6 bases and J by 11 bases, with 22 bases between the two germline ends. The CDR3 here is CASSPWGGEVEQYF. CDR3 nucleotide sequence: TGTGCCAGCAGCCCTTGGGGAGGAGAGGTAGAGCAGTACTTC.

The chain combines TRBV7-9 with TRBJ2-6, with no clear D. V lost 5 bases to trimming and J lost 0 bases, with 8 bases between them. The CDR3 totals 15 residues. Germline V gives CDR1 SEHNR, CDR2 FQNEAQ (reference sequence). CDR3 DNA: TGTGCCAGCAGCCTACTGAGCTCTGGGGCCAACGTCCTGACTTTC. Its protein is CASSLLSSGANVLTF.

The chain's CDR3 is CASRAGQHLREQYF. CDR3 nucleotides: TGTGCCAGCAGAGCGGGACAGCATTTACGAGAGCAGTACTTC. The J gene is TRBJ2-5, the V gene TRBV6-2 or TRBV6-3; D assignment may be TRBD1 or TRBD2 (7 bases each). The CDR3 covers 14 residues. Germline V lookup: CDR1 MNHEY, CDR2 SVGEGT. The V end was cut by 6 bases, the J end by 11 bases, with 22 bases between.

The J gene is TRBJ2-7, the V gene TRBV7-2, with 15 bases that match TRBD2. V shed 5 bases, J shed 4 bases, and the junction held 6 bases outside the gene matches. CDR1 is SGHTA, CDR2 FQGNSA, per germline. CDR3 length: 16 amino acids. The CDR3 spells CASSTAGTSGGYEQYF. The CDR3, as DNA: TGTGCCAGCAGCACGGCCGGGACTAGCGGGGGGTACGAGCAGTACTTC. Filled out from reference TRBV7-2 and TRBJ2-7, the complete variable domain reads GAGVSQSPSNKVTEKGKDVELRCDPISGHTALYWYRQSLGQGLEFLIYFQGNSAPDKSGLPSDRFSAERTGGSVSTLTIQRTQQEDSAVYLCASSTAGTSGGYEQYFGPGTRLTVT.

The chain combines TRBV7-8 with TRBJ2-7, with 13 positions matching TRBD2. This CDR3 spans 17 amino acids. The V gene's germline CDR1 is SGHVS and CDR2 FQNEAQ. With V trimmed by 5 bases and J by 0 bases, 7 bases remained unmatched. The CDR3 region has the DNA TGTGCCAGCAGCGTGACTAGCGGGGGGTCTAGCTCCTACGAGCAGTACTTC. It specifies CASSVTSGGSSSYEQYF.

This clonotype was counted between two and nine times. J is TRBJ2-7 and V is TRBV2; possibly TRBD1 or TRBD2 for D (5 bases each). The V gene's germline CDR1 is SNHLY and CDR2 FYNNEI. V lost 8 bases, J lost 3 bases, and 17 bases lay in between. The CDR3 loop spans 14 amino acids. CDR3 protein: CASGWDLFSYEQYF. The DNA for the CDR3 is TGTGCCAGCGGCTGGGACCTTTTTAGCTACGAGCAGTACTTC.

The V call is TRBV10-3, the J call TRBJ1-1, with 7 bases that match TRBD1. The CDR3 extends over 13 amino acids. The germline V gene has CDR1 ENHRY and CDR2 SYGVKD. With V trimmed by 11 bases and J by 2 bases, 8 bases remained unmatched. The CDR3 spells CAVSGTVNTEAFF. The DNA of the CDR3 is TGTGCCGTTTCCGGGACAGTCAACACTGAAGCTTTCTTT.

On this clonotype: A clone one base away is much larger, so this may be a read error. The V call is TRBV6-6, the J call TRBJ2-7; D tentatively reads TRBD1 or TRBD2 (5 bases each). CDR3 length equals 14 residues. Germline V CDR1 and CDR2: MNHNY, SVGAGI (reference sequence). The CDR3 coding sequence is TGTGCCAGCAGTGACTCGAGGGGCGGCTACGAGCAGTACTTC. This sequence encodes CASSDSRGGYEQYF.

This chain links TRBV7-8 with TRBJ2-7, with 8 bases that match TRBD2. The CDR3 totals 13 residues. The germline V gene has CDR1 SGHVS and CDR2 FQNEAQ. V was clipped by 4 bases and J by 4 bases; unmatched bases: 3. CDR3 protein: CASSSGLAYEQYF. The CDR3, as DNA: TGTGCCAGCAGCTCCGGACTAGCTTACGAGCAGTACTTC.

This clonotype was recorded once. The V gene is TRBV10-3, the J gene TRBJ2-7, with 7 bases aligning to TRBD1. CDR3 length equals 15 residues. The J segment lost 0 bases and the V segment lost 5 bases, leaving 7 bases of the junction unmatched. From germline, CDR1 is ENHRY and CDR2 SYGVKD. CDR3 region: CAISIAGTASYEQYF. CDR3 DNA sequence: TGTGCCATCAGTATAGCCGGGACAGCCTCCTACGAGCAGTACTTC.

This clonotype has just a few counts. This chain uses TRBV29-1 with TRBJ2-7, with D possibly TRBD2 on 6 matching bases. V lost 7 bases and J 3 bases, leaving 16 bases between the germline ends. The CDR3 contains 13 residues. Germline CDR1 reads SQVTM; CDR2 reads ANQGSEA. CDR3 sequence: CSAKGLTLYEQYF. As DNA, the CDR3 is TGCAGCGCAAAGGGACTTACCCTCTACGAGCAGTACTTC.

This clonotype was picked up many times. The V gene is TRBV20-1, the J gene TRBJ2-5, with 11 bases aligning to TRBD2. Germline V gene lookup returns CDR1 DFQATT and CDR2 SNEGSKA (reference sequence). This CDR3 spans 15 amino acids. Unmatched junction bases numbered 8, after V lost 5 bases and J lost 3 bases. For the CDR3, the DNA is TGCAGTGCTCGACCGACGACTAGCGGGAAAGAGACCCAGTACTTC. It yields the protein CSARPTTSGKETQYF.

This sequence joins TRBV4-1 and TRBJ2-5; 11 nucleotides line up with TRBD2. This CDR3 has 14 residues. The V gene's germline CDR1 is MGHRA and CDR2 YSYEKL. With 5 bases clipped from V and 9 bases from J, the junction kept 8 bases outside the gene matches. The CDR3 DNA reads TGCGCCAGCAGCTTCGGGACTAGCGGCAGGGCCCAGTACTTC. Its translation: CASSFGTSGRAQYF.

DNA for the CDR3: TGTGCCAGCAGCTTACCCCAAGGACAGGGGAACTATGGCTACACCTTC. It specifies CASSLPQGQGNYGYTF. The V call is TRBV13, the J call TRBJ1-2; TRBD1 agrees at 9 bases. V trimming: 2 bases; J trimming: 2 bases; junction bases outside the gene matches: 6. This CDR3 region has 16 residues. Germline CDR1 PRHDT, CDR2 FYEKMQ (reference sequence).

The chain combines TRBV29-1 with TRBJ2-3, with a possible D match to TRBD2 (7 bases). The CDR3 loop spans 12 amino acids. V lost 4 bases, J lost 4 bases, and 9 bases lay in between. Per germline, CDR1 SQVTM and CDR2 ANQGSEA. The CDR3 DNA reads as TGCAGCGTTGGGGGGGGCGCAGATACGCAGTATTTT. Residues: CSVGGGADTQYF.

This chain connects TRBV20-1 to TRBJ2-1; 11 bases match TRBD2. Germline CDR1 is DFQATT and CDR2 is SNEGSKA (reference sequence). The CDR3 has 14 amino acids. V gave up 5 bases and J gave up 4 bases; unmatched junction bases: 4. CDR3 sequence (DNA): TGCAGTGCTCCGATAGCGGGGGGGTACAATGAGCAGTTCTTC. Translating gives CSAPIAGGYNEQFF.

The chain employs TRBV7-6 and TRBJ2-5, with TRBD1 as a possible D gene (6 bases). The tail of the sequence fits TRBJ2-7 better, so the J call may be wrong. Germline assignment: CDR1 SGHVS and CDR2 FNYEAQ. This CDR3 spans 12 amino acids. CDR3 bases: TGTGCCAGCAGCCTTTCAGGGGACGAGCAGTACTTC. Protein sequence: CASSLSGDEQYF.

The V and J genes are TRBV10-3 and TRBJ1-2, with 7 nucleotides matching TRBD1. There are 12 residues in the CDR3. Germline CDR1 and CDR2: ENHRY and SYGVKD. The ends lost 5 bases at V and 4 bases at J; junction bases unmatched: 1. CDR3 residues: CAISRDSYGYTF. The CDR3 DNA follows: TGTGCCATCAGTCGGGACAGCTATGGCTACACCTTC.